The TCR beta chain described here comes from a study of technical replicates of blood from a few donors. Libraries were prepared by immunoSEQ multiplex PCR; TCRdb keeps only in-frame clonotypes and omits some of them. The sample lists tens of thousands of clones; 80% to 90% were seen once. The CDR3 length is 15 residues. Germline CDR1 reads LNHDA; CDR2 reads SQIVND (reference sequence). Trimming removed 4 bases at V and 0 bases at J, with 7 bases between. The clonotype originates from a human donor in good health. Some clones in this sample may be carry-over from other donors' samples. The material sequenced was PBMCs. The chain couples TRBV19 to TRBJ2-6; D might be TRBD1 (5 bases). The CDR3: CASSRQTSGANVLTF. The CDR3 nucleotides read TGTGCCAGTAGTAGACAGACCTCTGGGGCCAACGTCCTGACTTTC.